These 14 T cell receptor beta chains share one sample of origin, sequenced in a study of T cells in Graves' hyperthyroidism and ophthalmopathy. Researchers took RNA transcripts and amplified the TCR beta CDR3 regions from them. An initial round of RT-PCR targeting the TCR CDR3 relied on the HTBI primer set. Using its own MiXCR run on the multiplex PCR reads, TCRdb lists one record per CDR3 protein. The sample records about 540,000 distinct CDR3 sequences, roughly 50% being singletons. Sequences were obtained from peripheral blood or thyroid tissue (not recorded which). These receptors all stem from a young woman with Graves' hyperthyroidism.

Comments on this clonotype: Because it lacks the conserved phenylalanine or tryptophan at the end, this CDR3 is likely a read error. It is unclear where the CDR3 begins or ends on the DNA, so no DNA is shown, and the CDR3 is as TCRdb lists it. The rearrangement uses TRBV29-1 and TRBJ2-6. The CDR3 totals 9 residues, both ends included. Germline V gives CDR1 SQVTM, CDR2 ANQGSEA. CDR3 amino acids: CSVVRSDLT.

Worth noting for this clonotype: This may be a read error, as it is one base from a much larger clone. This rearrangement joins TRBV29-1 to TRBJ2-5; D may be TRBD1 or TRBD2 (5 bases each). The germline CDR1 and CDR2 sequences are SQVTM and ANQGSEA. The CDR3 runs to 13 residues. CDR3 DNA: TGCAGCGTGCGCCGGGGCTTTCAAGGGACCCAGTACTTC. As protein: CSVRRGFQGTQYF.

The rearrangement joins TRBV10-3 to TRBJ2-2; D is perhaps TRBD1 (6 bases). V shed 7 bases and J shed 11 bases, with 17 bases lying between them. This CDR3 contains 13 residues. Germline V CDR1 and CDR2: ENHRY, SYGVKD. CDR3 DNA sequence: TGTGCCATCATGGACAGCGCGACGGGCGAGCTGTTTTTT. Translating gives CAIMDSATGELFF.

To note about this clonotype: One base away lies a much larger clone, so this may be a sequencing read error. The chain recombines TRBV2 with TRBJ1-1; unclear D gene. The germline V gene encodes CDR1 SNHLY and CDR2 FYNNEI. The CDR3 sequence is 11 residues long. V dropped 5 bases and J dropped 11 bases, with 12 bases sitting between them. The CDR3: CASSPDRPAFF. The CDR3 nucleotides are TGTGCCAGCAGTCCAGACCGTCCCGCTTTCTTT.

The chain carries TRBV2 and TRBJ1-5; 8 nucleotides line up with TRBD1. The CDR3 extends over 13 amino acids. CDR1 and CDR2 (germline): SNHLY, FYNNEI. Germline trimming cut 10 bases from V and 4 bases from J; bases unmatched to any gene: 6. For the CDR3, the DNA is TGTGCCAACGGTGGGGACAGGAATCAGCCCCAGCATTTT. Protein product: CANGGDRNQPQHF.

The chain combines TRBV11-2 with TRBJ1-2, with 10 bases fitting TRBD1. The CDR3 is 14 amino acids. Trimming at V came to 8 bases and at J to 4 bases, leaving 7 bases not matched to a gene. Germline loops: CDR1 SGHAT, CDR2 FQNNGV. CDR3 nucleotides: TGTGCCAGCGCCGCGACAGGGGGCCTCTATGGCTACACCTTC. Its protein product is CASAATGGLYGYTF.

In its sample, this clonotype was seen a few times. This chain links TRBV5-1 with TRBJ1-2; tentatively, D is TRBD1 (6 bases). Trimming left V 1 base short and J 1 base short, with 11 bases between. The CDR3 extends over 15 amino acids. CDR1 and CDR2 from the germline V gene are SGHRS and YFSETQ. CDR3 sequence: CASSLLGAGNYGYTF. CDR3 nucleotides: TGCGCCAGCAGCTTGTTGGGGGCCGGTAACTATGGCTACACCTTC.

The table lists this clonotype with many counts. The CDR3 nucleotides read TGTGCCATCACCGAGGGGGGGAGGAGCTCCTACGAGCAGTACTTC. Translating gives CAITEGGRSSYEQYF. The chain recombines TRBV10-3 with TRBJ2-7; weak D call: TRBD2 (7 bases). CDR1 is ENHRY and CDR2 is SYGVKD in the germline V gene. The CDR3 totals 15 residues. The V end lost 7 bases, the J end lost 0 bases, and 16 bases lay between the germline ends.

The chain uses TRBV2 and TRBJ1-2; the D is unclear. Trimming removed 5 bases from V and 4 bases from J, with 17 bases in between. CDR1 is SNHLY, CDR2 FYNNEI, per germline. There are 15 residues in the CDR3. CDR3 in amino acids: CASSYSGSLSYGYTF. As DNA, the CDR3 is TGTGCCAGCAGTTACTCGGGCAGTCTTAGCTATGGCTACACCTTC.

This clonotype was detected only once. V and J are TRBV2 and TRBJ1-2, with D perhaps matching TRBD1 (6 bases). This CDR3 region has 13 residues. Germline CDR1 reads SNHLY; CDR2 reads FYNNEI. Trimming took off 3 bases at V and 3 bases at J, with 8 bases between the two ends. Written as DNA, the CDR3 is TGTGCCAGCAGTGAGGGGGGGCACTATGGCTACACCTTC. Protein product: CASSEGGHYGYTF. Full variable domain (outside the CDR3, taken from reference TRBV2 and TRBJ1-2): EPEVTQTPSHQVTQMGQEVILRCVPISNHLYFYWYRQILGQKVEFLVSFYNNEISEKSEIFDDQFSVERPDGSNFTLKIRSTKLEDSAMYFCASSEGGHYGYTFGSGTRLTVV.

J is TRBJ1-6 and V is TRBV7-8; D possibly corresponds to TRBD1 (5 bases). This CDR3 has 15 residues. Germline V lookup: CDR1 SGHVS, CDR2 FQNEAQ. Trimming took 2 bases from V and 7 from J, leaving 12 bases between them. CDR3 DNA sequence: TGTGCCAGCAGCTTAAGCGAGGGGCTGAATTCACCCCTCCACTTT. This codes for CASSLSEGLNSPLHF.

This clonotype showed up just a few times. The CDR3 loop reads CASSVQGTLGEQYF. Here the CDR3 DNA reads TGTGCCAGCAGCGTACAGGGGACCCTCGGCGAGCAGTACTTC. The genes are TRBV9 and TRBJ2-7; tentatively, D is TRBD1 (6 bases). The CDR3 runs 14 residues. V was clipped by 1 base and J by 6 bases, with 14 bases between them. From germline, CDR1 is SGDLS and CDR2 YYNGEE.

On this clonotype itself: A junction end diverges from the germline sequence, so it may reflect a read error. The chain recombines TRBV24-1 with TRBJ2-7; D not resolved. CDR3 length: 15 residues. The germline gives CDR1 KGHDR, CDR2 SFDVKD. As DNA, the CDR3 is TGTGCCAGTAGCCACCGACTCCTACCCTCCCACGAGCAGTACTTC. It translates to CASSHRLLPSHEQYF.

This clonotype was recorded at least ten times. This chain uses TRBV20-1 with TRBJ1-1; 8 bases fit TRBD1. Germline loops: CDR1 DFQATT, CDR2 SNEGSKA (reference sequence). This CDR3 contains 13 residues. With V trimmed by 5 bases and J by 1 base, 3 bases remained unmatched. The CDR3 DNA is TGCAGTGCTGCAGGGGGCAGGAACACTGAAGCTTTCTTT. Translation: CSAAGGRNTEAFF.